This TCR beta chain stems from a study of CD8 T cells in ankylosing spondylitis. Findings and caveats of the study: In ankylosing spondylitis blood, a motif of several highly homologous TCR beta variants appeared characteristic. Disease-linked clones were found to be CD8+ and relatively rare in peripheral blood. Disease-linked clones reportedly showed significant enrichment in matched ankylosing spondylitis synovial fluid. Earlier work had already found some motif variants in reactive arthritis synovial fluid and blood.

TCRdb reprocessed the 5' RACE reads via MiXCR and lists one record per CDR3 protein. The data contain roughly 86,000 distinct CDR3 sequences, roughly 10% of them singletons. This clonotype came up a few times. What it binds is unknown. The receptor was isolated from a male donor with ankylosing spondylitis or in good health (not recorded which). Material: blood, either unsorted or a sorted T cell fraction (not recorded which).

This chain's CDR3 is CASSPSGSEGYGYTF. CDR3 nucleotides: TGTGCCAGCTCACCATCCGGGTCCGAAGGCTATGGCTACACCTTC. The V call is TRBV18, the J call TRBJ1-2, with D unclear. V was shortened by 2 bases and J by 4 bases, with 14 bases between the two germline ends. There are 15 residues in the CDR3. Germline CDR1 KGHSH, CDR2 LQKENI.